The 2 T cell receptor beta chains below all came from one sample that was sequenced in a study of OX40 agonist ivuxolimab in advanced cancers. The protocol was immunoSEQ multiplex PCR, while the TCRdb copy is restricted to in-frame clones and leaves out a portion. The table records approximately 100,000 clones, roughly 85% of them present only once. The sequenced sample was CD4+ or CD8+ T cells sorted from blood, obtained in a trial of the OX40 agonist ivuxolimab. The receptors shown here come from an adult with an advanced solid tumor such as melanoma, head and neck, liver or kidney cancer.

As DNA, the CDR3 is TGTGCCAGTAGTTCGGGGGGGGGCCCCCTCCAAGAGACCCAGTACTTC. It codes for CASSSGGGPLQETQYF. The V call is TRBV19, the J call TRBJ2-5; 8 bases map to TRBD2. CDR3 length: 16 amino acids. V shed 5 bases and J 1 base; nucleotides not matched to a gene: 9. The germline V gene has CDR1 LNHDA and CDR2 SQIVND (reference sequence). Full variable domain (rest looked up from reference TRBV19 and TRBJ2-5): DGGITQSPKYLFRKEGQNVTLSCEQNLNHDAMYWYRQDPGQGLRLIYYSQIVNDFQKGDIAEGYSVSREKKESFPLTVTSAQKNPTAFYLCASSSGGGPLQETQYFGPGTRLLVL.

This clone was counted once. This chain uses TRBV27 with TRBJ2-7; perhaps TRBD2 as D (6 bases). In germline, CDR1 is MNHEY, CDR2 SMNVEV (reference sequence). V was shortened by 3 bases and J by 2 bases, with 11 bases between the two germline ends. CDR3 length equals 14 residues. This CDR3 is CASSFGLLPYEQYF. CDR3 in DNA: TGTGCCAGCAGTTTTGGACTACTCCCCTACGAGCAGTACTTC.